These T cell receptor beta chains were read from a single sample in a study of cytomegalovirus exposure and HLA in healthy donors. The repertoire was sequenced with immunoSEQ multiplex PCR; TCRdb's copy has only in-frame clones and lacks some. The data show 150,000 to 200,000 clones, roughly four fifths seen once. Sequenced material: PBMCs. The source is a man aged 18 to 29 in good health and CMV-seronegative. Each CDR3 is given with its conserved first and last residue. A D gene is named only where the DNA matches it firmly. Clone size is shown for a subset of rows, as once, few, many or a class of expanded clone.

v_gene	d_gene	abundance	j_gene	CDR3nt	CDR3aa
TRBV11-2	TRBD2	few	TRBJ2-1	TGTGCCAGCAGCCTCCGCGGGAGCGGTCTCTACAATGAGCAGTTCTTC	CASSLRGSGLYNEQFF
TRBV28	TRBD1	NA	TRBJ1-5	TGTGCCAGCAGTTACAGACAGGGGTACTATAGCAATCAGCCCCAGCATTTT	CASSYRQGYYSNQPQHF
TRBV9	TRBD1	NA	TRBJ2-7	TGTGCCAGCAGCGTTGGGACAGGGGTCACCTACGAGCAGTACTTC	CASSVGTGVTYEQYF
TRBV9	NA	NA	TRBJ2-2	TGTGCCAGCAAGACGGGAGTGGTCACCGGGGAGCTGTTTTTT	CASKTGVVTGELFF
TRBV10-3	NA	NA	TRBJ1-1	TGTGCCATCAGTGAGTCGAGCGGGCCGGAAGAAGCTTTCTTT	CAISESSGPEEAFF
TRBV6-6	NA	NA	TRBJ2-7	TGTGCCAGCAGGCCTCCCTCCTTGGGCGGGTCCTACGAGCAGTACTTC	CASRPPSLGGSYEQYF
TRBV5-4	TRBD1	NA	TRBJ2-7	TGTGCCAGCAGTCACCGGGACAGGGACTACGAGCAGTACTTC	CASSHRDRDYEQYF
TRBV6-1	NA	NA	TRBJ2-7	TGTGCCAGCAGTGAACCCTCAGAATTCGACGAGCAGTACTTC	CASSEPSEFDEQYF
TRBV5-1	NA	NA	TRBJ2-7	TGCGCCAGCAGCTTGCTAATAGCACACGAGCAGTACTTC	CASSLLIAHEQYF
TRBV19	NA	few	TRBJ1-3	TGTGCCAGTAGTATAGATCGGGAGGTCTTCTCTGGAAACACCATATATTTT	CASSIDREVFSGNTIYF
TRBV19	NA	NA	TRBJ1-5	TGTGCCAGTAGCTACAGGGAAAGCAATCAGCCCCAGCATTTT	CASSYRESNQPQHF
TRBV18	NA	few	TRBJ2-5	TGTGCCAGCTCACCGTCCGGGGTTAGCTTGGAGACCCAGTACTTC	CASSPSGVSLETQYF
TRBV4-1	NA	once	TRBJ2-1	TGCGCCAGCAGCCAGGAAGCGCTAGGAGGCTACAATGAGCAGTTCTTC	CASSQEALGGYNEQFF
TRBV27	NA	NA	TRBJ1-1	TGTGCCAGCAGTTCACACACCGTTATGGACACTGAAGCTTTCTTT	CASSSHTVMDTEAFF
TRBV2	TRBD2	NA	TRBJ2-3	TGTGCCAGCAGTGAAAGGGCGGGGGGCTTTGGAGATACGCAGTATTTT	CASSERAGGFGDTQYF
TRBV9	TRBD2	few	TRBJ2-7	TGTGCCAGCAGCGTGTCGGCGGGAGGGCCCTACGAGCAGTACTTC	CASSVSAGGPYEQYF
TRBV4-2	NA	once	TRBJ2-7	TGTGCCAGCAGCCAAGATTTGATGGCGGCAGCTGCCTACGAGCAGTACTTC	CASSQDLMAAAAYEQYF
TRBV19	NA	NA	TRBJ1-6	TGTGCCAGTAGGGGAGGACCCTATAATTCACCCCTCCACTTT	CASRGGPYNSPLHF
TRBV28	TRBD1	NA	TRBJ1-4	TGTGCCAGCAGTCATACCGGGACAGGGCCTTACGAAAAACTGTTTTTT	CASSHTGTGPYEKLFF
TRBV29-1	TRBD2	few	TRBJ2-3	TGCAGCGTTGAAGTGCTAGCGGCCGCAGGTACGCAGTATTTT	CSVEVLAAAGTQYF
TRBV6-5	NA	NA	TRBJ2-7	TGTGCCAGCAGTTACTCGAGCAACGGGGAGCAGTACTTC	CASSYSSNGEQYF
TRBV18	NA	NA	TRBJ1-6	TGTGCCAGCTCACCACCAGGAGGGTCACCCCTCCACTTT	CASSPPGGSPLHF
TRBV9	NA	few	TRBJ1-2	TGTGCCAGCAGCCCAAGCTCGAAGAACTATGGCTACACCTTC	CASSPSSKNYGYTF
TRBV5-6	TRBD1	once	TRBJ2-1	TGTGCCAGCAGCTTCAGGACAGGACTCTCCTACAATGAGCAGTTCTTC	CASSFRTGLSYNEQFF
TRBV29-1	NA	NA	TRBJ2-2	TGCAGCGTTGCCCGGACTGGGGTCGGGGAGCTGTTTTTT	CSVARTGVGELFF
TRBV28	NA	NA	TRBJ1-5	TGTGCCAGCAGTTTTGACCAGGCCCAGGGCTGGTATAGCAATCAGCCCCAGCATTTT	CASSFDQAQGWYSNQPQHF
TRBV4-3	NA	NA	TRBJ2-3	TGCGCCAGCAGCCCAACGACTATCACAGATACGCAGTATTTT	CASSPTTITDTQYF
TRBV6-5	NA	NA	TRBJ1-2	TGTGCCAGCAGTCAGACAAGGAACTATGGCTACACCTTC	CASSQTRNYGYTF
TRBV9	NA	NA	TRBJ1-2	TGTGCCAGCAACGAGGGTGGAGTATATGGCTACACCTTC	CASNEGGVYGYTF
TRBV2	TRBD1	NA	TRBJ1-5	TGTGCCAGCCGACCGGACAGGACAGGAAATCAGCCCCAGCATTTT	CASRPDRTGNQPQHF
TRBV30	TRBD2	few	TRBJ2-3	TGTGCCTGGAGTGTAGGTCTAGCGGGAGGGGGTGATACGCAGTATTTT	CAWSVGLAGGGDTQYF
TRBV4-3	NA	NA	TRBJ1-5	TGCGCCAGCAGCCAAGAACTTCGTCAGCCCCAGCATTTT	CASSQELRQPQHF
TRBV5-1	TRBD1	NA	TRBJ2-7	TGCGCCAGCAGCATCGGACAGGGTTTCTACGAGCAGTACTTC	CASSIGQGFYEQYF
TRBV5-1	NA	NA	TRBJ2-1	TGCGCCAGCACCCGACAAGCCAGCAGCTCCTACAATGAGCAGTTCTTC	CASTRQASSSYNEQFF
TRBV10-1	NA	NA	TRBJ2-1	TGCGCCAGCAGTGAGTCGGGGGAGGCCTCCTACAATGAGCAGTTCTTC	CASSESGEASYNEQFF
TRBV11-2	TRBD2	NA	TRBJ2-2	TGTGCCAGCAGCTCCCCCGGGGGGTACACCGGGGAGCTGTTTTTT	CASSSPGGYTGELFF
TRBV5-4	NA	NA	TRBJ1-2	TGTGCCAGCAGCGGTGTGACAGTCGACTATGGCTACACCTTC	CASSGVTVDYGYTF
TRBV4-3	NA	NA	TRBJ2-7	TGCGCCAGCAGCCAAGAAAAGACGTCGGGGAAACTGGGCGAGCAGTACTTC	CASSQEKTSGKLGEQYF
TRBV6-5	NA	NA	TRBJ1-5	TGTGCCAGCAGTTACTATGGAGTCAATCAGCCCCAGCATTTT	CASSYYGVNQPQHF
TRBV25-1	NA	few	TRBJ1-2	TGTGCCAGCAGCCCCGGGAGCCCGTCCGGAGGGGTCATCTTC	CASSPGSPSGGVIF
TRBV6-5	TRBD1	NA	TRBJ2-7	TGTGCCAGTAGACAGGGGTGGGCTCCCTACGAGCAGTACTTC	CASRQGWAPYEQYF
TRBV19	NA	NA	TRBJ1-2	TGTGCCAGTAGTATTCTAGGGGGCTATGGCTACACCTTC	CASSILGGYGYTF
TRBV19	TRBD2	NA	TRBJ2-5	TGTGCCAGTAGTTGGCGGGGGGGGCTTGAGACCCAGTACTTC	CASSWRGGLETQYF
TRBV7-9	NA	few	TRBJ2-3	TGTGCCAGCAGCTTAGTGGAGGGAGGCGGAAGAAACACAGATACGCAGTATTTT	CASSLVEGGGRNTDTQYF
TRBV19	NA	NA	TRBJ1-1	TGTGCCAGTAGTATCCAGGGTTACACTGAAGCTTTCTTT	CASSIQGYTEAFF